One and the same sample provided the 20 T cell receptor beta chains below, sequenced in a study of blood T cell repertoires in COVID-19. The table came from immunoSEQ multiplex PCR; TCRdb's copy has only in-frame clones and leaves some out. The sample contains tens of thousands of clones, 65% to 90% of which appear only once. Sequencing input: peripheral blood. Every receptor here comes from a man in his forties or fifties with COVID-19, enrolled during active disease.

The chain employs TRBV6-5 and TRBJ1-2, with a weak D call TRBD1 (6 bases). The ends were cut back, 7 bases at V and 4 bases at J, with 13 bases in the middle. Germline values: CDR1 MNHEY, CDR2 SVGAGI. This CDR3 spans 13 amino acids. CDR3 nucleotides: TGTGCCAGCACCCAGGGGCCAGCCTATGGCTACACCTTC. It translates to CASTQGPAYGYTF.

The chain joins TRBV4-2 to TRBJ2-1; TRBD1 agrees at 10 bases. With V trimmed by 4 bases and J by 6 bases, 6 bases remained unmatched. CDR3 size: 15 residues. Per germline, CDR1 LGHNA and CDR2 YNFKEQ. CDR3 coding DNA: TGTGCCAGCAGCCGGGGACAGGGGCGCTCCAATGAGCAGTTCTTC. Translating gives CASSRGQGRSNEQFF.

The V call is TRBV4-1, the J call TRBJ2-3, with 7 positions matching TRBD1. J gave up 2 bases and V 3 bases, and 11 bases lay outside the gene matches. The germline CDR1 and CDR2 sequences are MGHRA and YSYEKL. The CDR3 runs 17 residues. In DNA, the CDR3 is TGCGCCAGCAGCCAGACTCACAGGACAGGCGCCACAGATACGCAGTATTTT. Protein: CASSQTHRTGATDTQYF.

The chain has TRBV5-1 and TRBJ1-2, with D maybe TRBD1 (5 bases). V was trimmed by 2 bases and J by 3 bases, leaving 5 bases between them. The CDR3 totals 12 residues. Germline CDR1 reads SGHRS; CDR2 reads YFSETQ. The CDR3 is CASSLGDYGYTF. In DNA, the CDR3 is TGCGCCAGCAGCTTAGGGGACTATGGCTACACCTTC.

The V and J genes are TRBV28 and TRBJ2-2, with D possibly TRBD1 on 7 matching bases. V gave up 8 bases and J gave up 2 bases, with 21 bases separating them. The CDR3 length is 17 residues. CDR1 and CDR2 from the germline V gene are MDHEN and SYDVKM. CDR3 in amino acids: CASSQGGGGPNTGELFF. In DNA form, the CDR3 reads TGTGCCAGCTCCCAAGGTGGAGGGGGCCCCAACACCGGGGAGCTGTTTTTT. Filled out from reference TRBV28 and TRBJ2-2, the complete variable domain reads DVKVTQSSRYLVKRTGEKVFLECVQDMDHENMFWYRQDPGLGLRLIYFSYDVKMKEKGDIPEGYSVSREKKERFSLILESASTNQTSMYLCASSQGGGGPNTGELFFGEGSRLTVL.

J is TRBJ2-7 and V is TRBV6-5, with unresolved D. CDR3 length: 15 residues. Trimming cost V 10 bases and J 2 bases, with 21 bases left between them. The V gene's germline CDR1 is MNHEY and CDR2 SVGAGI. CDR3 in amino acids: CATKSQAGSPYEQYF. The CDR3 coding sequence is TGTGCCACTAAGTCCCAGGCAGGCTCCCCCTACGAGCAGTACTTC.

The rearrangement links TRBV7-8 to TRBJ1-1, with D unresolved. V was trimmed by 5 bases and J by 4 bases, leaving 20 bases between them. The CDR3 loop spans 16 amino acids. Germline V gene data show CDR1 as SGHVS and CDR2 as FQNEAQ. CDR3 sequence reads: CASSPSRAGRGTEAFF. The CDR3 nucleotides are TGTGCCAGCAGCCCGAGCCGGGCGGGTAGAGGCACTGAAGCTTTCTTT.

The rearrangement links TRBV4-3 to TRBJ1-1, with D uncertain. V lost 5 bases and J 1 base, leaving 8 bases between the germline ends. CDR3 length equals 13 residues. Germline V gene data show CDR1 as LGHNA and CDR2 as YSLEER. CDR3 amino acids: CASSLDWNTEAFF. The DNA for the CDR3 is TGCGCCAGCAGCTTGGACTGGAACACTGAAGCTTTCTTT.

The gene calls are TRBV6-5 and TRBJ2-1, with no clear D. Trimming pared 6 bases from V and 8 bases from J, leaving 11 bases between. The length of the CDR3 is 12 residues. Germline loops: CDR1 MNHEY, CDR2 SVGAGI. CDR3 sequence: CASRRSRDEQFF. The CDR3 DNA follows: TGTGCCAGCAGGCGAAGTCGGGATGAGCAGTTCTTC.

This sequence joins TRBV7-6 and TRBJ2-2; 12 bases align to TRBD2. From germline, CDR1 is SGHVS and CDR2 FNYEAQ. With 5 bases clipped from V and 5 bases from J, the junction kept 3 bases outside the gene matches. The CDR3 sequence is 15 residues long. CDR3 sequence (DNA): TGTGCCAGCAGCACGACTAGCGGGAGTACCGGGGAGCTGTTTTTT. Encoded protein: CASSTTSGSTGELFF.

The J gene is TRBJ1-1, the V gene TRBV11-2; 9 bases are a match to TRBD1. V shed 5 bases and J 10 bases; nucleotides not matched to a gene: 11. CDR1 is SGHAT and CDR2 is FQNNGV in the germline V gene. The CDR3 extends over 14 amino acids. The CDR3 bases are TGTGCCAGCAGCCTGGACAGGGGCGATTTCGGAGCTTTCTTT. It specifies CASSLDRGDFGAFF.

The rearrangement links TRBV3-1 (or the pseudogene TRBV3-2) to TRBJ2-5; no reliable D call. The CDR3 has 13 amino acids. From germline, CDR1 is LGHDT and CDR2 YNNKEL (reference sequence). Between the trimmed V and J ends, which lost 3 bases and 4 bases, there was a span of 9 bases. The DNA of the CDR3 is TGTGCCAGCAGCCATCTTACGGGAGAGACCCAGTACTTC. This gives the protein CASSHLTGETQYF.

J is TRBJ2-1 and V is TRBV6-2 or TRBV6-3, with 15 bases identical to TRBD2. CDR1 MNHEY and CDR2 SVGEGT come from the germline V gene. J gave up 8 bases and V 2 bases, and 13 bases lay outside the gene matches. The CDR3 is 19 residues long. The CDR3 DNA is TGTGCCAGCAGTTACCACCCTCCGGGACTAGCGGGAGGTCAGGATGAGCAGTTCTTC. Protein: CASSYHPPGLAGGQDEQFF.

The chain couples TRBV14 to TRBJ2-2, with 8 bases lining up with TRBD2. Germline trimming cut 3 bases from V and 2 bases from J; bases unmatched to any gene: 2. Germline CDR1 SGHDN, CDR2 FVKESK. CDR3 length: 15 residues. The CDR3 DNA is TGTGCCAGCAGCCAGGCGGGGGGCAACACCGGGGAGCTGTTTTTT. Protein: CASSQAGGNTGELFF. Full variable domain (outside the CDR3, taken from reference TRBV14 and TRBJ2-2): EAGVTQFPSHSVIEKGQTVTLRCDPISGHDNLYWYRRVMGKEIKFLLHFVKESKQDESGMPNNRFLAERTGGTYSTLKVQPAELEDSGVYFCASSQAGGNTGELFFGEGSRLTVL.

The CDR3 DNA follows: TGTGCCAGTAGTCCCCAGACAGGGGGCTTGACTGAAGCTTTCTTT. It specifies CASSPQTGGLTEAFF. This sequence joins TRBV19 and TRBJ1-1; 10 nucleotides line up with TRBD1. From germline, CDR1 is LNHDA and CDR2 SQIVND (reference sequence). The junction had 8 bases not matched to a gene; V was cut back by 5 bases and J by 5 bases. There are 15 residues in the CDR3.

V gene TRBV14 combines with J gene TRBJ1-6; D is uncertain. CDR1 and CDR2 (germline): SGHDN, FVKESK. Trimming stripped 5 bases from V and 5 bases from J, with 13 bases between. This CDR3 is 15 amino acids long. CDR3 in DNA: TGTGCCAGCAGCACCTCCCCCGCAGATAATTCACCCCTCCACTTT. It yields the protein CASSTSPADNSPLHF.

The rearrangement joins TRBV9 to TRBJ2-2; D gene uncertain. Germline CDR1 reads SGDLS; CDR2 reads YYNGEE. Trimming left V 0 bases short and J 4 bases short, with 4 bases between. The CDR3 sequence is 13 residues long. The CDR3 protein is CASSVGSTGELFF. Here the CDR3 DNA reads TGTGCCAGCAGCGTAGGGAGCACCGGGGAGCTGTTTTTT.

The V call is TRBV28, the J call TRBJ2-3, with D possibly TRBD1 on 6 matching bases. This CDR3 comprises 16 residues. Trimming stripped 7 bases from V and 0 bases from J, with 17 bases between. Germline-derived CDR1 and CDR2 are MDHEN and SYDVKM. CDR3 sequence: CASILGGTPSTDTQYF. The CDR3 nucleotides read TGTGCCAGCATCCTTGGGGGCACCCCTAGCACAGATACGCAGTATTTT.

The chain joins TRBV6-6 to TRBJ2-7, with D possibly TRBD2 on 5 matching bases. Trimming left V 9 bases short and J 3 bases short, with 15 bases between. There are 13 residues in the CDR3. Germline V gene lookup returns CDR1 MNHNY and CDR2 SVGAGI (reference sequence). The CDR3 here is CASQGGTRYEQYF. CDR3 DNA: TGTGCCAGTCAAGGAGGCACTCGCTACGAGCAGTACTTC.

The V and J genes are TRBV7-3 and TRBJ2-1, with 13 bases aligning to TRBD2. V shed 5 bases and J 5 bases; nucleotides not matched to a gene: 6. The CDR3 consists of 16 residues. The germline gives CDR1 SGHTA, CDR2 FQGTGA. The CDR3 DNA reads TGTGCCAGCAGCACCTCGGGACTAGCGGGGAACAATGAGCAGTTCTTC. Protein: CASSTSGLAGNNEQFF.